Below, 21 T cell receptor beta chains from the same sample are listed, as sequenced in a study of shared clonotypes between healthy human individuals. CD45RO-negative, CCR7-positively selected cells formed the naive CD8 fraction, excluding terminally differentiated effector memory CD45RA+ cells. Method: immunoSEQ multiplex PCR; TCRdb's copy keeps in-frame clones and lacks some. The sample lists 2 million or so clones; about 94% were seen once. The sequencing input was naive CD8+ T cells sorted from blood. The receptors shown here come from a man in his late teens or twenties in good health.

Only one count was recorded for this clone. Other DNA sequences from this sample encode an identical CDR3 as well. This chain connects TRBV5-6 to TRBJ1-3; no clear D gene. V lost 2 bases to trimming and J lost 3 bases, with 6 bases between them. Germline-derived CDR1 and CDR2 are SGHDT and YYEEEE. The CDR3 extends over 13 amino acids. The CDR3 nucleotides read TGTGCCAGCAGCTTAGGAGGTGGAAACACCATATATTTT. Protein sequence: CASSLGGGNTIYF.

The CDR3 reads CASSAWGLQGHEQYF. The CDR3, as DNA: TGTGCCAGCAGCGCCTGGGGACTTCAAGGCCACGAGCAGTACTTC. V usage is TRBV9 and J usage is TRBJ2-7; TRBD2 is a possible D gene (6 bases). Per the germline V gene, CDR1 is SGDLS and CDR2 is YYNGEE. This CDR3 has 15 amino acids. V shed 3 bases and J shed 5 bases, with 18 bases lying between them.

The V gene is TRBV27, the J gene TRBJ2-2; weak D call: TRBD2 (7 bases). The CDR3 extends over 15 amino acids. V was shortened by 6 bases and J by 5 bases, with 16 bases between the two germline ends. Germline loops: CDR1 MNHEY, CDR2 SMNVEV (reference sequence). CDR3 in amino acids: CASSRYRGATGELFF. The CDR3 DNA sequence: TGTGCCAGCAGCCGCTATCGGGGGGCGACCGGGGAGCTGTTTTTT.

The chain carries TRBV7-8 and TRBJ2-3, with a tentative D call TRBD2 (6 bases). Germline CDR1 SGHVS, CDR2 FQNEAQ. The CDR3 extends over 16 amino acids. V lost 5 bases to trimming and J lost 2 bases, with 17 bases between them. CDR3 coding DNA: TGTGCCAGCAGCCCAAAGATGGGGGGATACACAGATACGCAGTATTTT. Encoded protein: CASSPKMGGYTDTQYF.

The genes are TRBV4-1 and TRBJ2-7; 7 positions agree with TRBD2. J lost 0 bases, V lost 4 bases, and 6 bases had no gene match. The CDR3 has 15 amino acids. Germline V CDR1 and CDR2: MGHRA, YSYEKL. CDR3 residues: CASSLKGGSSYEQYF. Written as DNA, the CDR3 is TGCGCCAGCAGCCTAAAGGGAGGGAGCTCCTACGAGCAGTACTTC.

On this clone itself: Other DNA sequences of this sample code for an identical CDR3. This sequence joins TRBV4-3 and TRBJ2-1; maybe TRBD2 (5 bases). This CDR3 is 15 amino acids long. V lost 4 bases and J 2 bases, leaving 12 bases between the germline ends. Per the germline V gene, CDR1 is LGHNA and CDR2 is YSLEER. CDR3 residues: CASSPGLAPYNEQFF. In DNA form, the CDR3 reads TGCGCCAGCAGCCCCGGGCTAGCACCCTACAATGAGCAGTTCTTC.

V gene TRBV27 combines with J gene TRBJ1-1; 7 bases line up with TRBD1. The J segment lost 7 bases and the V segment lost 5 bases, leaving 4 bases of the junction unmatched. Germline V lookup: CDR1 MNHEY, CDR2 SMNVEV (reference sequence). The length of the CDR3 is 12 residues. The CDR3 sequence: CASSGDSLEAFF. The CDR3 region has the DNA TGTGCCAGCAGTGGGGACAGTCTTGAAGCTTTCTTT.

The CDR3 bases are TGTGCCAGCAGTTTATTCGCGGGCCCCTACGAGCAGTACTTC. Amino acids: CASSLFAGPYEQYF. The chain carries TRBV27 and TRBJ2-7; weak D call: TRBD2 (5 bases). V lost 1 base, J lost 2 bases, and 9 bases lay in between. The CDR3 runs 14 residues. Germline CDR1 reads MNHEY; CDR2 reads SMNVEV (reference sequence).

This clone was seen only once. It is unclear where the CDR3 begins or ends on the DNA, so no DNA is shown, and the CDR3 is as TCRdb lists it. The chain is built from TRBV11-2 and TRBJ2-5; TRBD2, the table's D call, was not compared with the DNA. Termini included, the CDR3 measures 16 amino acids. Germline V lookup: CDR1 SGHAT, CDR2 FQNNGV. The CDR3: CASSSSSSGNQETQYF.

The V gene is TRBV29-1, the J gene TRBJ2-5; no definite D call. Germline CDR1 SQVTM, CDR2 ANQGSEA. V lost 1 base, J lost 3 bases, and 12 bases lay in between. The CDR3 covers 14 residues. The CDR3 loop reads CSVEGWRQEETQYF. The DNA for the CDR3 is TGCAGCGTTGAAGGATGGCGGCAGGAAGAGACCCAGTACTTC.

V is TRBV30 and J is TRBJ1-5; the match to TRBD1 covers 7 bases. With 1 base clipped from V and 11 bases from J, the junction kept 5 bases outside the gene matches. This CDR3 comprises 12 residues. Germline assignment: CDR1 GTSNPN and CDR2 SVGIG (reference sequence). The CDR3 sequence: CAWSGQGPTQHF. CDR3 bases: TGTGCCTGGAGTGGACAGGGCCCAACCCAGCATTTT.

The V call is TRBV13, the J call TRBJ1-2, with TRBD1 matching 7 bases. With V trimmed by 4 bases and J by 0 bases, 2 bases remained unmatched. The length of the CDR3 is 14 residues. Germline CDR1 PRHDT, CDR2 FYEKMQ (reference sequence). In DNA form, the CDR3 reads TGTGCCAGCAGCTGGGGACAGTCTAACTATGGCTACACCTTC. This encodes CASSWGQSNYGYTF.

The rearrangement joins TRBV7-9 to TRBJ2-5; D possibly corresponds to TRBD2 (6 bases). Deletions cut 4 bases from V and 0 bases from J, with 18 bases between. Germline values: CDR1 SEHNR, CDR2 FQNEAQ (reference sequence). CDR3 size: 17 residues. The CDR3 DNA follows: TGTGCCAGCAGCTCACCTTCTAGCGCTAGTTACCAAGAGACCCAGTACTTC. Translation gives CASSSPSSASYQETQYF.

The chain is built from TRBV6-5 and TRBJ2-7; 8 nucleotides agree with TRBD1. Germline V CDR1 and CDR2: MNHEY, SVGAGI. The CDR3 sequence is 14 residues long. Trimming at V came to 6 bases and at J to 3 bases, leaving 7 bases not matched to a gene. This chain's CDR3 is CASSHRGQGYEQYF. CDR3 DNA sequence: TGTGCCAGCAGCCACCGAGGACAGGGCTACGAGCAGTACTTC.

V is TRBV2 and J is TRBJ1-1; TRBD1 is a possible D gene (5 bases). The V gene's germline CDR1 is SNHLY and CDR2 FYNNEI. There are 12 residues in the CDR3. Trimming shortened V by 3 bases and J by 7 bases, and 9 bases separated the two germline ends. CDR3 nucleotide sequence: TGTGCCAGCAGTGAGGGGGGGGATGAAGCTTTCTTT. It encodes CASSEGGDEAFF. The variable domain in full, completed from reference TRBV2 and TRBJ1-1, reads EPEVTQTPSHQVTQMGQEVILRCVPISNHLYFYWYRQILGQKVEFLVSFYNNEISEKSEIFDDQFSVERPDGSNFTLKIRSTKLEDSAMYFCASSEGGDEAFFGQGTRLTVV.

V and J are TRBV19 and TRBJ1-2; 8 nucleotides line up with TRBD1. CDR3 length equals 15 residues. The V gene's germline CDR1 is LNHDA and CDR2 SQIVND (reference sequence). The J segment lost 7 bases and the V segment lost 7 bases, leaving 14 bases of the junction unmatched. In DNA, the CDR3 is TGTGCCAGTACCCCGGCGAATGCAGGGGGCGCTGGCTACACCTTC. Translating it yields CASTPANAGGAGYTF.

This chain joins TRBV5-5 and TRBJ2-3; no clear D. The V gene lost 3 bases and the J gene lost 0 bases, with 11 bases spanning the gap. The CDR3 contains 15 residues. Per the germline V gene, CDR1 is SGHKS and CDR2 is YYEKEE (reference sequence). The CDR3 loop reads CASSSPWSSTDTQYF. DNA for the CDR3: TGTGCCAGCAGCTCTCCCTGGTCGAGCACAGATACGCAGTATTTT.

The genes are TRBV5-6 and TRBJ2-3; D may correspond to TRBD1 or TRBD2 (5 bases each). Germline CDR1 and CDR2: SGHDT and YYEEEE. The V gene lost 6 bases and the J gene lost 1 base, with 15 bases spanning the gap. This CDR3 has 15 amino acids. This chain's CDR3 is CASKSVGAGTDTQYF. The CDR3 DNA reads TGTGCCAGCAAATCGGTCGGGGCCGGCACAGATACGCAGTATTTT.

The chain recombines TRBV11-2 with TRBJ2-5; D gene uncertain. The CDR3 has 15 amino acids. Between the trimmed V and J ends, which lost 0 bases and 2 bases, there was a span of 10 bases. Germline V lookup: CDR1 SGHAT, CDR2 FQNNGV. The CDR3 is CASSLDIGGQETQYF. The CDR3 bases are TGTGCCAGCAGCTTAGATATCGGCGGTCAAGAGACCCAGTACTTC. Complete variable domain (other parts from reference TRBV11-2 and TRBJ2-5): EAGVAQSPRYKIIEKRQSVAFWCNPISGHATLYWYQQILGQGPKLLIQFQNNGVVDDSQLPKDRFSAERLKGVDSTLKIQPAKLEDSAVYLCASSLDIGGQETQYFGPGTRLLVL.

The chain combines TRBV4-1 with TRBJ2-7; 7 nucleotides line up with TRBD2. The V segment lost 2 bases and the J segment 1 base; nucleotides outside the gene matches: 5. The CDR3 runs 15 residues. Germline assignment: CDR1 MGHRA and CDR2 YSYEKL. The CDR3 loop reads CASSQSAGDSYEQYF. DNA for the CDR3: TGCGCCAGCAGCCAATCTGCGGGGGATTCCTACGAGCAGTACTTC.

On this clone itself: Other DNA sequences in the same sample also yield this CDR3. The chain links TRBV5-6 to TRBJ2-7; no reliable D call. The germline CDR1 and CDR2 sequences are SGHDT and YYEEEE. This CDR3 comprises 14 residues. V lost 0 bases to trimming and J lost 2 bases, with 9 bases between them. CDR3 in amino acids: CASSLAAAPYEQYF. In nucleotides, the CDR3 is TGTGCCAGCAGCTTGGCCGCTGCCCCCTACGAGCAGTACTTC.